One T cell receptor beta chain is described in this entry. The antigen remains unidentified. This record belongs to a study of cytomegalovirus exposure and HLA in healthy donors. Broader study findings: Reports indicated that the classifier achieved high specificity and sensitivity in diagnosing cytomegalovirus status.

This CDR3 has 17 amino acids. Trimming cost V 3 bases and J 3 bases; bases outside gene matches: 6. The V gene's germline CDR1 is MDHEN and CDR2 SYDVKM. The method was immunoSEQ multiplex PCR; TCRdb's version includes in-frame clones alone and lacks a portion of them. The table has 350,000 or so clones, just over 85% seen once. The receptor was derived from a young woman in good health and CMV-seronegative. The sample was PBMCs. This chain uses TRBV28 with TRBJ2-3, with 13 bases identical to TRBD2. The CDR3 is CASSLLLAGGRTDTQYF. In nucleotides, the CDR3 is TGTGCCAGCAGTTTGTTACTAGCGGGAGGGAGGACAGATACGCAGTATTTT.